Below, one T cell receptor (beta chain) is given with its context. Its target is not known. Original handling: Quality scores were absent from the junction-only immunoSEQ sequences, so filtering differed. Using immunoSEQ multiplex PCR, the repertoire was profiled, and TCRdb retains in-frame clones only, with some absent. V, J and clone size derive from that table, while D and trimming were established from the DNA sequence. The sample holds approximately 530,000 clones, less than 96% seen once. These data are taken from a study of shared clonotypes between healthy human individuals. Study-wide points: Generation probabilities of non-shared clonotypes were lower (relative to those shared by all four donors).

Looked up from germline, CDR1 is LGHNA and CDR2 is YNFKEQ. The CDR3 is made up of 15 amino acids. V dropped 0 bases and J dropped 6 bases, with 15 bases sitting between them. The gene calls are TRBV4-2 and TRBJ2-7; D may be TRBD1 (5 bases). This sequence originates from a woman aged 30 to 39 in good health. Sample: naive CD4+ T cells sorted from blood. Subset denoted: CD45RA+ positively selected. The CDR3 DNA reads as TGTGCCAGCAGCCAAGATGACCCAGGGTCCGGCGAGCAGTACTTC. Protein product: CASSQDDPGSGEQYF.